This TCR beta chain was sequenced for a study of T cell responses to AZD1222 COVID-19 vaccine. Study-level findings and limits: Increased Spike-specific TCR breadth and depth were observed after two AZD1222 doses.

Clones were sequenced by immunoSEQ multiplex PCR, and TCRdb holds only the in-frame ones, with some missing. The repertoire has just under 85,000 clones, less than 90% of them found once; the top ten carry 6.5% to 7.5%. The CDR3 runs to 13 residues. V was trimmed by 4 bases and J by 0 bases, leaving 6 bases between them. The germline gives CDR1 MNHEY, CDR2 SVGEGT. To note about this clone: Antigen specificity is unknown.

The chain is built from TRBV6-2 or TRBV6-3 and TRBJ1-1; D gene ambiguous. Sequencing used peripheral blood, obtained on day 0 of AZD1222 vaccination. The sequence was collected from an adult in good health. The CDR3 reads CASSWTLNTEAFF. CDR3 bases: TGTGCCAGCAGTTGGACGCTGAACACTGAAGCTTTCTTT.